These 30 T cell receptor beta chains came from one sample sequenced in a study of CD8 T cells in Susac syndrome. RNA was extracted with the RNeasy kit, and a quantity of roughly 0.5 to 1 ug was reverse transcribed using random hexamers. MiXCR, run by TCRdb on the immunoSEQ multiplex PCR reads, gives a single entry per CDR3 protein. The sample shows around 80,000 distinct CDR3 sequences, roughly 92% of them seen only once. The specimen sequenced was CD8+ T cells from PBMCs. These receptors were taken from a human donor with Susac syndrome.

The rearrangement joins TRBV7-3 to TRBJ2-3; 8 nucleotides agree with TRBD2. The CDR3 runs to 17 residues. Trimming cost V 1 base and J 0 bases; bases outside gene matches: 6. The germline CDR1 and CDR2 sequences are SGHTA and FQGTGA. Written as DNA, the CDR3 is TGTGCCAGCAGCTTAAACGGCGGGGGGACTAGCACAGATACGCAGTATTTT. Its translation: CASSLNGGGTSTDTQYF.

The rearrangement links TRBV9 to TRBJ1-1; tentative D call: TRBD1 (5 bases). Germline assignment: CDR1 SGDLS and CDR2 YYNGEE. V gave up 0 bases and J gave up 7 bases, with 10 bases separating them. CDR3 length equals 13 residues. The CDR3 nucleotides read TGTGCCAGCAGCGTAGCCAGGGAAGGTGAAGCTTTCTTT. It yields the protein CASSVAREGEAFF.

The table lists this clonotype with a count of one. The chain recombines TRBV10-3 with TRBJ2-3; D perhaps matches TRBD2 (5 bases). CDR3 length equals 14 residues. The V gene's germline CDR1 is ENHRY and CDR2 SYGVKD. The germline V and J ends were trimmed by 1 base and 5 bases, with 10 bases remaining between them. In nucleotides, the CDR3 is TGTGCCATCAGTGAGTTAGCGATCAAAGATACGCAGTATTTT. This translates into CAISELAIKDTQYF.

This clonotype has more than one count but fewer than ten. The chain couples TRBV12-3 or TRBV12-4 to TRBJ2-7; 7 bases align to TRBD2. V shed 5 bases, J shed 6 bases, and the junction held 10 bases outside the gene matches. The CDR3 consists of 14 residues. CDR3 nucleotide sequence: TGTGCCAGCAGTGCCTCCGATGGGGGGGGCGAGCAGTACTTC. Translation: CASSASDGGGEQYF.

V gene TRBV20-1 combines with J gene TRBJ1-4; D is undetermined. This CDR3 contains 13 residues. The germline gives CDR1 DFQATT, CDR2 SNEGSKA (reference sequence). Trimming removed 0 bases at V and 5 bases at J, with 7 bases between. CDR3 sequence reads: CSARDLGNEKLFF. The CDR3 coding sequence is TGCAGTGCTAGAGATCTGGGAAATGAAAAACTGTTTTTT.

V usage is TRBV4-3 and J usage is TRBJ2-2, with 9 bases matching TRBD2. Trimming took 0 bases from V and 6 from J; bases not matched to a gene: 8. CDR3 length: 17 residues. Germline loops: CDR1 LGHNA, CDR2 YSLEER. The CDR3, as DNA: TGCGCCAGCAGCCAAGATCCTGTGGTAGCGGGAGCCGGGGAGCTGTTTTTT. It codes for CASSQDPVVAGAGELFF.

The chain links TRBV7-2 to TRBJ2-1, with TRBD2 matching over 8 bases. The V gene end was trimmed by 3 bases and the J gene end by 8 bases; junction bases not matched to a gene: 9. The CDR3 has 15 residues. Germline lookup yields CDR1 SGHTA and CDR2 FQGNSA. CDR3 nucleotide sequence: TGTGCCAGCAGCTTGGGCGGGAGGATGATGGATGAGCAGTTCTTC. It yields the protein CASSLGGRMMDEQFF.

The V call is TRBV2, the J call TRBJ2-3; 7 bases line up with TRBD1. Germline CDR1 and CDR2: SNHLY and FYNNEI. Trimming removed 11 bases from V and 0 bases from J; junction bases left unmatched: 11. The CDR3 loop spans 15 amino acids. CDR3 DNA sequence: TGTGCCGGATCGGCGCCGGGACAGAGCACAGATACGCAGTATTTT. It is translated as CAGSAPGQSTDTQYF. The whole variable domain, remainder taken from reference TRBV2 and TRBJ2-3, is EPEVTQTPSHQVTQMGQEVILRCVPISNHLYFYWYRQILGQKVEFLVSFYNNEISEKSEIFDDQFSVERPDGSNFTLKIRSTKLEDSAMYFCAGSAPGQSTDTQYFGPGTRLTVL.

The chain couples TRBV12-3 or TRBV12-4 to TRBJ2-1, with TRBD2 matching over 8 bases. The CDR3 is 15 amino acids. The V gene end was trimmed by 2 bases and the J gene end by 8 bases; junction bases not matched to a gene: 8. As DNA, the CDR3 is TGTGCCAGCAGTTTAAAAGCGGGAGCCCCCCATGAGCAGTTCTTC. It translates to CASSLKAGAPHEQFF.

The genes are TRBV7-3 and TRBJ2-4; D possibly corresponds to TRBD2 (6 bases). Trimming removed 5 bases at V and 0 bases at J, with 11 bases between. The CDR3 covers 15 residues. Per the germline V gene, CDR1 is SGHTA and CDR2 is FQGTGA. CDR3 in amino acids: CASSPAGGAKNIQYF. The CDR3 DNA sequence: TGTGCCAGCAGCCCGGCCGGGGGAGCCAAAAACATTCAGTACTTC.

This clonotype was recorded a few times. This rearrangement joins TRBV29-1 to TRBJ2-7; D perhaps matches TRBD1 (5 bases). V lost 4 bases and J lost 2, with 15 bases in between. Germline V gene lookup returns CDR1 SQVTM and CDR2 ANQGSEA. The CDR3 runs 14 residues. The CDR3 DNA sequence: TGCAGCGTTGGTAGCAGGGAATGGCCCTACGAGCAGTACTTC. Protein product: CSVGSREWPYEQYF.

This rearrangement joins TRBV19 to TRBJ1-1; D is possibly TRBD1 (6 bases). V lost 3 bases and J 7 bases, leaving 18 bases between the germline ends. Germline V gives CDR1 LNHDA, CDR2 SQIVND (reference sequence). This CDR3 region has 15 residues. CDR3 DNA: TGTGCCAGTAGTATCCGGACAGCTAGTATCTATGAAGCTTTCTTT. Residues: CASSIRTASIYEAFF.

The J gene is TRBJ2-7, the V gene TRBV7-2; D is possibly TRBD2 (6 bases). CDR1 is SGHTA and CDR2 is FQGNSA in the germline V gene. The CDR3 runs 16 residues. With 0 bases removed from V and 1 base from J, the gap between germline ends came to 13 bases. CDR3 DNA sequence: TGTGCCAGCAGCTTAGCGGGCGGAGGAGGGTCCTACGAGCAGTACTTC. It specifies CASSLAGGGGSYEQYF.

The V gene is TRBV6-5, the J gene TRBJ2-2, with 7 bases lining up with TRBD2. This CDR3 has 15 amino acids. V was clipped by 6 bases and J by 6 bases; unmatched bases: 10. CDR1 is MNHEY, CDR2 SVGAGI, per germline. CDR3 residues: CASSPTSIRAGELFF. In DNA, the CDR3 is TGTGCCAGCAGCCCGACTAGCATCAGGGCCGGGGAGCTGTTTTTT.

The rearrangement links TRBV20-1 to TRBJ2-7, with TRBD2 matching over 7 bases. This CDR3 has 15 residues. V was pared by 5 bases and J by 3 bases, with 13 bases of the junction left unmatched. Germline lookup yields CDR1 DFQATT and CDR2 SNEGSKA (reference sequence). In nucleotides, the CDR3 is TGCAGTGCTCAAAGCCCGGGACTACGAAGCTACGAGCAGTACTTC. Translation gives CSAQSPGLRSYEQYF.

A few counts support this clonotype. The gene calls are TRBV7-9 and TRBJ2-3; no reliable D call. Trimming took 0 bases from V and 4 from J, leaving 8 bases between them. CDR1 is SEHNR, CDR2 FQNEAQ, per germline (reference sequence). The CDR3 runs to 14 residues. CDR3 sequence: CASSLAGLADTQYF. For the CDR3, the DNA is TGTGCCAGCAGCTTAGCGGGCCTCGCAGATACGCAGTATTTT.

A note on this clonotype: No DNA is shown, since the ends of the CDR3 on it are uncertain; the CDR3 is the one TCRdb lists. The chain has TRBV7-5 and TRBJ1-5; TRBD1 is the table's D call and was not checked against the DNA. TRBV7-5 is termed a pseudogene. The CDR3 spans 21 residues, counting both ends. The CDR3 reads CISVPEAHPGQGRYSNQPQHF.

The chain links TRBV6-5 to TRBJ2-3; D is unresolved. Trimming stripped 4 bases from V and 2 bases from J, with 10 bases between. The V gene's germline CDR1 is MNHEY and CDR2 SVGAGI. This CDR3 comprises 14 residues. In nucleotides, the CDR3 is TGTGCCAGCAGTTTTGTGGCGGCCACAGATACGCAGTATTTT. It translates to CASSFVAATDTQYF.

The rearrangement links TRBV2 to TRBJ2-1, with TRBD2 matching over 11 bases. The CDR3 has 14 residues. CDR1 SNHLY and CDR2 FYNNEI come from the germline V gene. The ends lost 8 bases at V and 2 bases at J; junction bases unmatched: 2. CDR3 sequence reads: CASLLAGAYNEQFF. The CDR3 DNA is TGTGCCAGCCTACTAGCGGGAGCCTACAATGAGCAGTTCTTC. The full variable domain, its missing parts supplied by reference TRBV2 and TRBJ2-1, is EPEVTQTPSHQVTQMGQEVILRCVPISNHLYFYWYRQILGQKVEFLVSFYNNEISEKSEIFDDQFSVERPDGSNFTLKIRSTKLEDSAMYFCASLLAGAYNEQFFGPGTRLTVL.

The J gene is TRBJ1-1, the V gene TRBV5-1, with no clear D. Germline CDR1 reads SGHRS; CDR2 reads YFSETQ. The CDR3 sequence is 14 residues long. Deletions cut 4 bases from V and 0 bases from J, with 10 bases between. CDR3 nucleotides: TGCGCCAGCAGCCCGACGACTTTGAACACTGAAGCTTTCTTT. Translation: CASSPTTLNTEAFF.

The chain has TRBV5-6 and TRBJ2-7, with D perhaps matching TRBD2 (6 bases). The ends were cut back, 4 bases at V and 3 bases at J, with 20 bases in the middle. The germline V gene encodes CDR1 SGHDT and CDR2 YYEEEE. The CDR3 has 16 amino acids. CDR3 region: CASSLMGREALYEQYF. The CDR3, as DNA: TGTGCCAGCAGCCTAATGGGCAGGGAGGCCCTCTACGAGCAGTACTTC.

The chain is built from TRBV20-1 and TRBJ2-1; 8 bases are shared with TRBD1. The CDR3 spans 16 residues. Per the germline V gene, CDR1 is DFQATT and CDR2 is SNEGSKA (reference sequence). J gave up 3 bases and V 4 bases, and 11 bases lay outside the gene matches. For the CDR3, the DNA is TGCAGTGCTACTAATCCGGACAGGGCCAACTACAATGAGCAGTTCTTC. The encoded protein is CSATNPDRANYNEQFF.

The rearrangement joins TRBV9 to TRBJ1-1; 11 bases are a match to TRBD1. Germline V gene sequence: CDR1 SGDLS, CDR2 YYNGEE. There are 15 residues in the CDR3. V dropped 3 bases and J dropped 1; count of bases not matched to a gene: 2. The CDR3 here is CASSAGTGGNTEAFF. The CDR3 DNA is TGTGCCAGCAGCGCAGGGACAGGGGGGAACACTGAAGCTTTCTTT.

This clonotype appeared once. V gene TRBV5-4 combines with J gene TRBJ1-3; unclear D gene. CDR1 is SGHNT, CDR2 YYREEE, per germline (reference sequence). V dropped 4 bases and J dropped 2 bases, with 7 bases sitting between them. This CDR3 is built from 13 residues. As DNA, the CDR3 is TGTGCCAGCAGCCAAGCTCCTGGAAACACCATATATTTT. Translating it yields CASSQAPGNTIYF.

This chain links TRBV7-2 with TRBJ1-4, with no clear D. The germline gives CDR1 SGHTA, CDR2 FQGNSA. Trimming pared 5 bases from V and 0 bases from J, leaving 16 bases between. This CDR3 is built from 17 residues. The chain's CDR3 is CASSLNAPHATNEKLFF. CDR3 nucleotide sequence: TGTGCCAGCAGCCTAAACGCCCCGCATGCAACTAATGAAAAACTGTTTTTT.

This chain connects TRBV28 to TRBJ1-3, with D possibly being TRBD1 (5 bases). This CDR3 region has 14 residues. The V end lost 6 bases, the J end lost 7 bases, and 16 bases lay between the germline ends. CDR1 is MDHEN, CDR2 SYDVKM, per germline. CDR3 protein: CASSEAGRANTIYF. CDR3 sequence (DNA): TGTGCCAGCAGCGAGGCGGGCAGGGCCAACACCATATATTTT. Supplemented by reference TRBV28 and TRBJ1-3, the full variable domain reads DVKVTQSSRYLVKRTGEKVFLECVQDMDHENMFWYRQDPGLGLRLIYFSYDVKMKEKGDIPEGYSVSREKKERFSLILESASTNQTSMYLCASSEAGRANTIYFGEGSWLTVV.

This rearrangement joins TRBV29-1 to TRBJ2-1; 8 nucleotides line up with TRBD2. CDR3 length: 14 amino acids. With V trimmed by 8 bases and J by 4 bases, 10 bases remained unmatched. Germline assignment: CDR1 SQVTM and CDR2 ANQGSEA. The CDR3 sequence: CSHLAGPHYNEQFF. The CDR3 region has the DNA TGCAGCCACCTAGCGGGTCCTCATTACAATGAGCAGTTCTTC.

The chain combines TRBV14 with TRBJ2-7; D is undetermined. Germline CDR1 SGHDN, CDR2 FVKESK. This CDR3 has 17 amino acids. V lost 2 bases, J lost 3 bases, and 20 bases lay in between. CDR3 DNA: TGTGCCAGCAGCCAAACTACGACCGGCAGGTTATACTACGAGCAGTACTTC. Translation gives CASSQTTTGRLYYEQYF.

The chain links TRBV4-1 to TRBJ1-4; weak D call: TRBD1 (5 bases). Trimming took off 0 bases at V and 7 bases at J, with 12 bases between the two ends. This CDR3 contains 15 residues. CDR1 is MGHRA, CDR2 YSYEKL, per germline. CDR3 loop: CASSQDTAGGEKLFF. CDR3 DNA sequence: TGCGCCAGCAGCCAAGATACTGCCGGGGGTGAAAAACTGTTTTTT.

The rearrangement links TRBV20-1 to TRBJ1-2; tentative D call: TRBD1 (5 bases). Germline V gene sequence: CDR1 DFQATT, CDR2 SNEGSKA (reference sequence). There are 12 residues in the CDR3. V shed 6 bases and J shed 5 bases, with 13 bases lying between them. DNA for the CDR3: TGCAGTGCCGAGGGGCCCTCATATGGCTACACCTTC. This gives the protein CSAEGPSYGYTF.